This T cell receptor beta chain was observed in a study of cytomegalovirus exposure and HLA in healthy donors. This clone was detected only a few times. What it binds is unknown. Study-wide results and caveats: Diagnosis of cytomegalovirus status made by the classifier reportedly showed high specificity and sensitivity.

Use of 60 Vbeta and 13 Jbeta primers characterized the PCR. Only in-frame clones appear in the TCRdb table, and some are missing; sequencing was by immunoSEQ multiplex PCR. Among 90,000 to 150,000 clones listed, more than 70% were seen once. The V and J ends lost 5 bases and 3 bases, in that order; junction bases with no gene match: 7. Germline CDR1 and CDR2: MNHEY and SVGAGI. This CDR3 is 15 amino acids long. This TCR was recovered from a man aged 50 or older in good health and CMV-seronegative. The chain uses TRBV6-5 and TRBJ1-5; 7 bases line up with TRBD1. The sequenced sample consisted of PBMCs. The CDR3 DNA follows: TGTGCCAGCAGTAACCACAGGGGCCTCAATCAGCCCCAGCATTTT. Translation gives CASSNHRGLNQPQHF.